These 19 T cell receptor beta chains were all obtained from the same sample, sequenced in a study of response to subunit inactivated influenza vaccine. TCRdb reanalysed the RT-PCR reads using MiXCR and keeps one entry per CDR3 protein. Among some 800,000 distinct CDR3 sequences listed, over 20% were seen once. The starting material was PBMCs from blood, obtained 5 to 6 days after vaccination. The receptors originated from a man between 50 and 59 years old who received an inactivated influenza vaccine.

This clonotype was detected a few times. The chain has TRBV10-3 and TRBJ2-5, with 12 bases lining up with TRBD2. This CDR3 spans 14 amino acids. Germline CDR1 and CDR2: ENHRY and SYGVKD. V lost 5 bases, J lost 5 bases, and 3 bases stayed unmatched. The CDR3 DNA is TGTGCCATCAGTCCCGGGACTAGCGGGGAGACCCAGTACTTC. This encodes CAISPGTSGETQYF.

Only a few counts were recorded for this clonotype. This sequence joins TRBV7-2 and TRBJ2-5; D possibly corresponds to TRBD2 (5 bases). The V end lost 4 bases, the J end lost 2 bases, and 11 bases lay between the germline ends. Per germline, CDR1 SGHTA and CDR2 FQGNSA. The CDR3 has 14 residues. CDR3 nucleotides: TGTGCCAGCAGCTCACCGACTAATCAAGAGACCCAGTACTTC. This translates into CASSSPTNQETQYF.

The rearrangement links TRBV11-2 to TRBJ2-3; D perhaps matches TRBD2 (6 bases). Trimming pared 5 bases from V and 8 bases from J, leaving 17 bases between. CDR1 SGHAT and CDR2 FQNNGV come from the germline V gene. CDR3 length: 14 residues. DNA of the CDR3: TGTGCCAGCAGCACCGGGACTGACAGTCTTACGCAGTATTTT. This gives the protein CASSTGTDSLTQYF.

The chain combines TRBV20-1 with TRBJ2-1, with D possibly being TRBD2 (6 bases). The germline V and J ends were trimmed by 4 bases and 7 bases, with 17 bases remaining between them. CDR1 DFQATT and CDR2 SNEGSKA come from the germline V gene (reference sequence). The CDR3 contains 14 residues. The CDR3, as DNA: TGCAGTGCTATTCCTCCGGGACTGACAAATGAGCAGTTCTTC. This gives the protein CSAIPPGLTNEQFF.

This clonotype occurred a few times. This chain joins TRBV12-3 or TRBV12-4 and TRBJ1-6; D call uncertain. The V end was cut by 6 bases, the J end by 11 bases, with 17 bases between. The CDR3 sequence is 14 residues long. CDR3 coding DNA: TGTGCCAGCAGGGCCGACGTATGGAGTGCACCCCTCCACTTT. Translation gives CASRADVWSAPLHF.

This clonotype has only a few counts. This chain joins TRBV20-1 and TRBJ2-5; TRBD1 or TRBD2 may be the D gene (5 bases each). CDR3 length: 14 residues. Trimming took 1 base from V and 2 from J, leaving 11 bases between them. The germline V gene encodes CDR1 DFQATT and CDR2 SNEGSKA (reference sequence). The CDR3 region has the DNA TGCAGTGCTAGAGGTTGGGACGGTCAAGAGACCCAGTACTTC. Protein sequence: CSARGWDGQETQYF.

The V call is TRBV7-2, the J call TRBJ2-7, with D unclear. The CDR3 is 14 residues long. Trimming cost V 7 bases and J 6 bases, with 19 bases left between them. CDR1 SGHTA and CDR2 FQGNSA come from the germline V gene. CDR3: CASTAAANRPEQYF. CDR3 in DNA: TGTGCCAGCACCGCGGCGGCCAACCGCCCCGAGCAGTACTTC.

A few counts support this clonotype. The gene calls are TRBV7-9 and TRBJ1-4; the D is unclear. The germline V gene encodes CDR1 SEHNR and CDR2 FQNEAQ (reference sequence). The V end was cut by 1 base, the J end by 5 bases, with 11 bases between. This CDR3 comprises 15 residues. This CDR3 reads CASSLGPQLNEKLFF. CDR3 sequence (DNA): TGTGCCAGCAGCTTAGGGCCCCAACTAAATGAAAAACTGTTTTTT.

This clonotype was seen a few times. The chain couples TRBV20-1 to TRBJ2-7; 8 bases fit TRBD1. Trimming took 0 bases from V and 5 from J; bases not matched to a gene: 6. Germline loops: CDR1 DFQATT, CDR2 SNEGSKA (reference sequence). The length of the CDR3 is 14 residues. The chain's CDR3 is CSARDWTGRHEQYF. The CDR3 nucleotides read TGCAGTGCTAGAGATTGGACAGGGAGGCACGAGCAGTACTTC.

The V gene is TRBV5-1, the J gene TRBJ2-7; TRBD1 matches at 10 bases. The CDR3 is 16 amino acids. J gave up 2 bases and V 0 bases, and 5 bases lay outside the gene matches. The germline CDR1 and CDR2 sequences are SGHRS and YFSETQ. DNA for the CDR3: TGCGCCAGCAGCTTGGGGACAGGGGGTATACCCTACGAGCAGTACTTC. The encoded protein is CASSLGTGGIPYEQYF.

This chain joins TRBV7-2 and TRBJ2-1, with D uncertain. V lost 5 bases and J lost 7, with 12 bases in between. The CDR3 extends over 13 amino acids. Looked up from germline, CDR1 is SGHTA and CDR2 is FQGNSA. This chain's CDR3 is CASSAIGRNEQFF. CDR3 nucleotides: TGTGCCAGCAGCGCAATAGGAAGAAATGAGCAGTTCTTC.

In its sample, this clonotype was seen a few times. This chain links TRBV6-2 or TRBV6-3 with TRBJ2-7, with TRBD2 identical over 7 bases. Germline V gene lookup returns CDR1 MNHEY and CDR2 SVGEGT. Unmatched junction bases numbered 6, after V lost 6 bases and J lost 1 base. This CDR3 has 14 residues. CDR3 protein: CASRSGVSSYEQYF. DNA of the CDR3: TGTGCCAGCAGGAGCGGGGTCTCTTCCTACGAGCAGTACTTC.

For the CDR3, the DNA is TGTGCCAGCAGCTTATCGATGGGAGCGGGAGGGACCTACGAGCAGTACTTC. Encoded protein: CASSLSMGAGGTYEQYF. The genes are TRBV7-9 and TRBJ2-7; 10 positions agree with TRBD2. Germline V gene sequence: CDR1 SEHNR, CDR2 FQNEAQ (reference sequence). The CDR3 spans 17 residues. Losses at the gene ends were 2 bases for V and 2 bases for J; bases not matched to a gene: 9.

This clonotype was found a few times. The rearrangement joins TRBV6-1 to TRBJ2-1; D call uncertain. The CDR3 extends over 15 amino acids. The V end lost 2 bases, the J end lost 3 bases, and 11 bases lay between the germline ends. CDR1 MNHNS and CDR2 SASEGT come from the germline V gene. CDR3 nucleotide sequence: TGTGCCAGCAGTGAATCGCCGAATAACTACAATGAGCAGTTCTTC. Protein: CASSESPNNYNEQFF.

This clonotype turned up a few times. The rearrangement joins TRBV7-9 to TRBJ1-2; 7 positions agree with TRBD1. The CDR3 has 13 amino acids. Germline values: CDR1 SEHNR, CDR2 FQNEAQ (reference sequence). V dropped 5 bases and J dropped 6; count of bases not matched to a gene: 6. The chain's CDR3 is CASSLTGVDGYTF. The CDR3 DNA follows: TGTGCCAGCAGCCTTACAGGGGTGGATGGCTACACCTTC.

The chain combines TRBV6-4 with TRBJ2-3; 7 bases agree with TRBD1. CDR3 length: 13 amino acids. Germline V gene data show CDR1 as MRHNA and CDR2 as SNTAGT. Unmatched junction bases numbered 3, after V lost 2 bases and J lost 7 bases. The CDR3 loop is CASSDAGGYTQYF. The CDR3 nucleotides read TGTGCCAGCAGTGACGCAGGGGGTTATACGCAGTATTTT.

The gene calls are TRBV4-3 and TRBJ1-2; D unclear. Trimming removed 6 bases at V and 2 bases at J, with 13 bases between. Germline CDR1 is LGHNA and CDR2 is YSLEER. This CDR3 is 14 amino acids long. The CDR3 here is CASSSQEYNYGYTF. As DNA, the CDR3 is TGCGCCAGCAGTAGCCAGGAGTACAACTATGGCTACACCTTC.

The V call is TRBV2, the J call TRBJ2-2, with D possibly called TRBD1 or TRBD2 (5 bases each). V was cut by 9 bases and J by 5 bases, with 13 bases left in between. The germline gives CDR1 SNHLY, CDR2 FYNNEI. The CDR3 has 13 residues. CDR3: CASGGSETGELFF. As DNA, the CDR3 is TGTGCCAGTGGGGGTTCTGAGACCGGGGAGCTGTTTTTT.

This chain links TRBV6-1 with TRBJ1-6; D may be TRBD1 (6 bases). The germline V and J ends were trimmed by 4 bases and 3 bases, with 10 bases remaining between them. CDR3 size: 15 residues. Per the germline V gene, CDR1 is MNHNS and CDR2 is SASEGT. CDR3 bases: TGTGCCAGCAGTGGACAGGTCAGCTATAATTCACCCCTCCACTTT. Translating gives CASSGQVSYNSPLHF.